This passage covers 8 T cell receptor beta chains from one sample sequenced in a study of T cell responses to AZD1222 COVID-19 vaccine. Profiled with immunoSEQ multiplex PCR; TCRdb holds only in-frame clones, not every one. Found here are 150,000 to 200,000 clones, around 94% of them singletons; the top ten hold 0.64%. Sequencing was performed on peripheral blood, taken on day 0 of AZD1222 vaccination. The receptors shown here come from an adult in good health.

This chain joins TRBV5-5 and TRBJ2-2; 7 bases align to TRBD1. CDR1 SGHKS and CDR2 YYEKEE come from the germline V gene (reference sequence). Trimming at V came to 1 base and at J to 6 bases, leaving 9 bases not matched to a gene. The CDR3 loop spans 16 amino acids. The CDR3 loop is CASSLQVTGTSGELFF. As DNA, the CDR3 is TGTGCCAGCAGCTTGCAAGTGACAGGGACGTCCGGGGAGCTGTTTTTT. The variable domain in full, completed from reference TRBV5-5 and TRBJ2-2, reads DAGVTQSPTHLIKTRGQQVTLRCSPISGHKSVSWYQQVLGQGPQFIFQYYEKEERGRGNFPDRFSARQFPNYSSELNVNALLLGDSALYLCASSLQVTGTSGELFFGEGSRLTVL.

This chain connects TRBV4-2 to TRBJ1-6, with 7 bases lining up with TRBD1. The CDR3 is 14 residues long. Germline V gene data show CDR1 as LGHNA and CDR2 as YNFKEQ. V was clipped by 4 bases and J by 7 bases; unmatched bases: 4. DNA of the CDR3: TGTGCCAGCAGCCCGGGACAGAGGAATTCACCCCTCCACTTT. It specifies CASSPGQRNSPLHF.

This chain joins TRBV5-1 and TRBJ1-2; 9 bases are shared with TRBD1. CDR1 is SGHRS, CDR2 YFSETQ, per germline. V dropped 0 bases and J dropped 4; count of bases not matched to a gene: 7. The CDR3 is made up of 16 amino acids. This CDR3 is CASSLETGGLGYGYTF. For the CDR3, the DNA is TGCGCCAGCAGCTTGGAAACAGGGGGCTTAGGCTATGGCTACACCTTC.

The J gene is TRBJ1-5, the V gene TRBV10-3, with no clear D. V was clipped by 6 bases and J by 4 bases, with 7 bases between them. The germline V gene encodes CDR1 ENHRY and CDR2 SYGVKD. The CDR3 covers 12 residues. DNA of the CDR3: TGTGCCATCAGGGGTGAAAATCAGCCCCAGCATTTT. This sequence encodes CAIRGENQPQHF.

The chain has TRBV11-2 and TRBJ1-3; no reliable D call. This CDR3 has 17 amino acids. CDR1 SGHAT and CDR2 FQNNGV come from the germline V gene. V was trimmed by 1 base and J by 0 bases, leaving 13 bases between them. In DNA form, the CDR3 reads TGTGCCAGCAGCTTAGCTAAGATTAGCTCCTCTGGAAACACCATATATTTT. It codes for CASSLAKISSSGNTIYF. Drawing the rest from reference TRBV11-2 and TRBJ1-3, the complete variable domain is EAGVAQSPRYKIIEKRQSVAFWCNPISGHATLYWYQQILGQGPKLLIQFQNNGVVDDSQLPKDRFSAERLKGVDSTLKIQPAKLEDSAVYLCASSLAKISSSGNTIYFGEGSWLTVV.

This rearrangement joins TRBV29-1 to TRBJ1-1; 10 bases match TRBD1. The germline CDR1 and CDR2 sequences are SQVTM and ANQGSEA. Trimming cost V 7 bases and J 4 bases; bases outside gene matches: 12. The CDR3 is 15 residues long. The CDR3 is CSGGTGVYGGTEAFF. The CDR3 nucleotides are TGCAGCGGTGGGACAGGGGTCTACGGTGGCACTGAAGCTTTCTTT.

The chain combines TRBV18 with TRBJ1-3; D gene unclear. The V and J ends lost 5 bases and 8 bases respectively, with 7 bases between them. The germline V gene has CDR1 KGHSH and CDR2 LQKENI. The CDR3 loop spans 11 amino acids. The CDR3 is CASSSADTIYF. In nucleotides, the CDR3 is TGTGCCAGCTCATCGGCGGACACCATATATTTT.

This chain uses TRBV28 with TRBJ2-7; D gene unclear. The CDR3 spans 15 residues. Trimming pared 4 bases from V and 2 bases from J, leaving 15 bases between. CDR1 is MDHEN, CDR2 SYDVKM, per germline. For the CDR3, the DNA is TGTGCCAGCAGTTCCTCTATCTACCCCGCCTACGAGCAGTACTTC. It is translated as CASSSSIYPAYEQYF.